This TCR beta chain came from a study of identifying expanded T cells in peripheral blood. Only in-frame clones appear in the TCRdb table, and some are missing; sequencing was by immunoSEQ multiplex PCR. In the table there are approximately 100,000 clones, about 87% of which are singletons. Between the trimmed V and J ends, which lost 0 bases and 5 bases, there was a span of 12 bases. The CDR3 loop spans 15 amino acids. The germline gives CDR1 SGHTS, CDR2 YDEGEE. The source is a person between 18 and 70 years old in good health. The specimen was blood. This chain connects TRBV5-8 to TRBJ2-1, with D perhaps matching TRBD1 (5 bases). Here the CDR3 DNA reads TGTGCCAGCAGCTTGGGCCAGGGATCGAACAATGAGCAGTTCTTC. Residues: CASSLGQGSNNEQFF.